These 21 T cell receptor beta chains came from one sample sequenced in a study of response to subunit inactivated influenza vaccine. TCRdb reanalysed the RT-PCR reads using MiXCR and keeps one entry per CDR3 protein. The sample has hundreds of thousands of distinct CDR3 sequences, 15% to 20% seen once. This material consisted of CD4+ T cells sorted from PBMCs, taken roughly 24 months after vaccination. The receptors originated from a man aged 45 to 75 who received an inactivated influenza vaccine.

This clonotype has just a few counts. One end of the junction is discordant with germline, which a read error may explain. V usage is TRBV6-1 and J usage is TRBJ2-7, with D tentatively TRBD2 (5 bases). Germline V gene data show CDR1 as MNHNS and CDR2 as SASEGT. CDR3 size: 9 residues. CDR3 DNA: TGTGCCAGCAGTGAACCCGGGGTCTTC. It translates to CASSEPGVF.

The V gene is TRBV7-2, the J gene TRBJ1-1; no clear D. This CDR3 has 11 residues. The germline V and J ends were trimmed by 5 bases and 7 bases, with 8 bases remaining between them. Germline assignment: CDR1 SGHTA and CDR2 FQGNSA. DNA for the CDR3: TGTGCCAGCAGCCCGTCCTTTGAAGCTTTCTTT. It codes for CASSPSFEAFF.

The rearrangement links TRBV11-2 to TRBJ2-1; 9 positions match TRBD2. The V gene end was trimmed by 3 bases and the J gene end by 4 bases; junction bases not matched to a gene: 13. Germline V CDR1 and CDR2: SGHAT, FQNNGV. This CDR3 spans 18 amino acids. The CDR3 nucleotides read TGTGCCAGCAGCTTGGATCGAGTTTATAGCGGGGGATACAATGAGCAGTTCTTC. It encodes CASSLDRVYSGGYNEQFF. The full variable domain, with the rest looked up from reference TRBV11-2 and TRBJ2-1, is EAGVAQSPRYKIIEKRQSVAFWCNPISGHATLYWYQQILGQGPKLLIQFQNNGVVDDSQLPKDRFSAERLKGVDSTLKIQPAKLEDSAVYLCASSLDRVYSGGYNEQFFGPGTRLTVL.

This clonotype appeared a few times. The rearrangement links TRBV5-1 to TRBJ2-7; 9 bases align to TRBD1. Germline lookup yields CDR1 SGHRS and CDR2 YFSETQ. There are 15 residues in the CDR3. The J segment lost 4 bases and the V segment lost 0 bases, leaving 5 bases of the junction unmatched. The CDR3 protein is CASSLGQQGAYEQYF. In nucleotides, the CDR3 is TGCGCCAGCAGCTTGGGGCAACAGGGGGCTTACGAGCAGTACTTC. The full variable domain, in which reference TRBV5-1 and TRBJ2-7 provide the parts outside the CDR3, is KAGVTQTPRYLIKTRGQQVTLSCSPISGHRSVSWYQQTPGQGLQFLFEYFSETQRNKGNFPGRFSGRQFSNSRSEMNVSTLELGDSALYLCASSLGQQGAYEQYFGPGTRLTVT.

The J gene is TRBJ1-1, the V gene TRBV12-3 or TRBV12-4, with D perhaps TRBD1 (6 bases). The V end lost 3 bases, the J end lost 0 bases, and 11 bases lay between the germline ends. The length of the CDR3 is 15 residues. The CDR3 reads CASSLGALMNTEAFF. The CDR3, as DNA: TGTGCCAGCAGTTTGGGGGCGTTAATGAACACTGAAGCTTTCTTT.

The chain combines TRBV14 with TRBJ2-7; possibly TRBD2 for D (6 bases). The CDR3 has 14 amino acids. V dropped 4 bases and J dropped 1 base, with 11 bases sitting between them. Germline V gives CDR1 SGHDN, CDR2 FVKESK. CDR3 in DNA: TGTGCCAGCAGCCCCCGACTAGTATCCTACGAGCAGTACTTC. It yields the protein CASSPRLVSYEQYF.

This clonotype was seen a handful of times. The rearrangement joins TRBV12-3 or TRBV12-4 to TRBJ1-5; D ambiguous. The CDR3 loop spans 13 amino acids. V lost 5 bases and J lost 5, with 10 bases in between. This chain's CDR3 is CASSRGSHQPQHF. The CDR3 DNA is TGTGCCAGCAGTCGGGGTTCCCATCAGCCCCAGCATTTT.

The CDR3 loop is CASSYRRLEAFF. The CDR3 DNA is TGTGCCAGCAGTTACCGGCGCCTAGAAGCTTTCTTT. The chain recombines TRBV6-2 or TRBV6-3 with TRBJ1-1; D gene ambiguous. The CDR3 contains 12 residues. CDR1 and CDR2 (germline): MNHEY, SVGEGT. Trimming took off 2 bases at V and 8 bases at J, with 9 bases between the two ends.

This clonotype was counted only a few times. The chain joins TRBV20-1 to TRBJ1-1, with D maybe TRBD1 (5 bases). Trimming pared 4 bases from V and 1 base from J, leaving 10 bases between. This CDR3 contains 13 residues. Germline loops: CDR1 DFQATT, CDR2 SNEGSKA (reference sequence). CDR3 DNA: TGCAGTGCTACCGGGACTGGGAACACTGAAGCTTTCTTT. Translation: CSATGTGNTEAFF.

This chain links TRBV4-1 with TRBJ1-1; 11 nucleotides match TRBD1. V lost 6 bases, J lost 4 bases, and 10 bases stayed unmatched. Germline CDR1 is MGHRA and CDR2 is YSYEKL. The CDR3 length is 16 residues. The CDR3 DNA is TGCGCCAGCAGGCCGGATACCGGGACAGGGGGCACTGAAGCTTTCTTT. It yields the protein CASRPDTGTGGTEAFF.

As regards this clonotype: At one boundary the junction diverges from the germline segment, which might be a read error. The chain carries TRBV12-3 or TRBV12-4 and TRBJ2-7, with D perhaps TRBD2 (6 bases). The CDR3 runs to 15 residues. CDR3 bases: TGTGCCAGCAGCGGACGGGGCGGGGACTCCGACGAGCAGTACTTC. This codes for CASSGRGGDSDEQYF.

The CDR3 protein is CSVPRMGNSNQPQHF. In DNA, the CDR3 is TGCAGTGTTCCCAGAATGGGGAATAGCAATCAGCCCCAGCATTTT. The chain uses TRBV20-1 and TRBJ1-5; unclear D gene. Germline CDR1 DFQATT, CDR2 SNEGSKA (reference sequence). V was shortened by 7 bases and J by 0 bases, with 16 bases between the two germline ends. The CDR3 extends over 15 amino acids.

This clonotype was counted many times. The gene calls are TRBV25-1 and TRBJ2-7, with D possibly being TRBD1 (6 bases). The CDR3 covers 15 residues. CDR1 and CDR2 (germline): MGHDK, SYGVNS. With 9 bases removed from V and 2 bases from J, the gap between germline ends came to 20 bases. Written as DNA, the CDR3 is TGTGCCAGTCGCGCTACCGACAGGTTTACCTACGAGCAGTACTTC. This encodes CASRATDRFTYEQYF.

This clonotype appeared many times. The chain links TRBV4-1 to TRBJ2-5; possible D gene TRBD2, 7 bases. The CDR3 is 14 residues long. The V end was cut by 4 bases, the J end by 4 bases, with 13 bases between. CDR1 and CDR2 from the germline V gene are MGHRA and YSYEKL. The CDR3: CASSRVRGAETQYF. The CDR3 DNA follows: TGCGCCAGCAGCCGAGTACGGGGGGCAGAGACCCAGTACTTC.

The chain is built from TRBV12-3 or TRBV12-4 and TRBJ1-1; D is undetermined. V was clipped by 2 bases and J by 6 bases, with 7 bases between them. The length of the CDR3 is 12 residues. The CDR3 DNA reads TGTGCCAGCAGTTTATGGCAGTCTGAAGCTTTCTTT. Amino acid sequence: CASSLWQSEAFF.

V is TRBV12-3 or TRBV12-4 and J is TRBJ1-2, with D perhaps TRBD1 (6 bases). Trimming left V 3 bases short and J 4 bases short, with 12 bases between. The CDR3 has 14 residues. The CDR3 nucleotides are TGTGCCAGCAGTTTCGGACAGAGGACCTATGGCTACACCTTC. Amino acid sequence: CASSFGQRTYGYTF.

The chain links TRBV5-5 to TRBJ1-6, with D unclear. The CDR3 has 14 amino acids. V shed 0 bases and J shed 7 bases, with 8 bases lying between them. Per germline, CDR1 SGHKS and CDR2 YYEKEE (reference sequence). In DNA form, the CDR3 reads TGTGCCAGCAGCTTGGGTGTTGAGAATTCACCCCTCCACTTT. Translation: CASSLGVENSPLHF.

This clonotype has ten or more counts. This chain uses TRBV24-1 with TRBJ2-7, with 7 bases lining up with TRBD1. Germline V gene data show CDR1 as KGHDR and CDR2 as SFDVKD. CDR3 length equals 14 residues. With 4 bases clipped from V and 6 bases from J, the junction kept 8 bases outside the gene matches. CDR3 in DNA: TGTGCCACCAGTGAATCTACCTACAGGGGCGAGCAGTACTTC. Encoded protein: CATSESTYRGEQYF.

For the CDR3, the DNA is TGTGCCAGCAGCTTAGGGGTGGCGGTCGGAAACACCATATATTTT. It specifies CASSLGVAVGNTIYF. The chain links TRBV7-2 to TRBJ1-3, with D unclear. This CDR3 spans 15 amino acids. Trimming removed 1 base at V and 4 bases at J, with 11 bases between. Germline values: CDR1 SGHTA, CDR2 FQGNSA.

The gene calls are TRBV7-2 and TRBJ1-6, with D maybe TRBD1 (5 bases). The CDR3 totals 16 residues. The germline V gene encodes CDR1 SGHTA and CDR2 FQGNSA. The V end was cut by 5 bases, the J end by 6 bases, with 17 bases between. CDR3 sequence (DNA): TGTGCCAGCAGCCCCAACTTGGGGCCCGGTAATTCACCCCTCCACTTT. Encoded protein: CASSPNLGPGNSPLHF.

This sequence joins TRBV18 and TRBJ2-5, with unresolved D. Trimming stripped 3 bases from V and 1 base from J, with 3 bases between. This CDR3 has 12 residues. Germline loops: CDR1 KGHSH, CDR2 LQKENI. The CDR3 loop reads CASSPLQETQYF. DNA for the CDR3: TGTGCCAGCTCACCCCTCCAAGAGACCCAGTACTTC.